This T cell receptor (beta chain) came from a study of blood T cells in healthy people across ages. Study-wide background: Per two T cells, about one barcoded beta molecule was captured through template switching.

A remark on this clonotype: As yet, its antigen is unknown.

Study-wide points: The donors' CMV status was not determined, possibly confounding changes in expanded clonotypes.

Germline V lookup: CDR1 SQVTM, CDR2 ANQGSEA. V shed 4 bases and J shed 5 bases, with 17 bases lying between them. The CDR3 runs to 14 residues. Per sample, a minimum of 6 million PBMCs were isolated. Together with a sample-barcoded 5' primer, a J-beta primer mix was included in a second PCR lasting roughly 6 to 12 cycles. Via MiXCR, TCRdb re-called the 5' RACE reads, giving one row per CDR3 protein. The data show under 800,000 distinct CDR3 sequences, with roughly 41% seen just once and 20% to 25% held by the top ten. The chain couples TRBV29-1 to TRBJ1-2, with D uncertain. The TCR originated in an older woman in good health. Sequenced: blood. CDR3 sequence reads: CSVAGVSATYGYTF. For the CDR3, the DNA is TGCAGCGTTGCGGGAGTTTCGGCTACATATGGCTACACCTTC. The full variable domain, rest sourced from reference TRBV29-1 and TRBJ1-2, is SAVISQKPSRDICQRGTSLTIQCQVDSQVTMMFWYRQQPGQSLTLIATANQGSEATYESGFVIDKFPISRPNLTFSTLTVSNMSPEDSSIYLCSVAGVSATYGYTFGSGTRLTVV.